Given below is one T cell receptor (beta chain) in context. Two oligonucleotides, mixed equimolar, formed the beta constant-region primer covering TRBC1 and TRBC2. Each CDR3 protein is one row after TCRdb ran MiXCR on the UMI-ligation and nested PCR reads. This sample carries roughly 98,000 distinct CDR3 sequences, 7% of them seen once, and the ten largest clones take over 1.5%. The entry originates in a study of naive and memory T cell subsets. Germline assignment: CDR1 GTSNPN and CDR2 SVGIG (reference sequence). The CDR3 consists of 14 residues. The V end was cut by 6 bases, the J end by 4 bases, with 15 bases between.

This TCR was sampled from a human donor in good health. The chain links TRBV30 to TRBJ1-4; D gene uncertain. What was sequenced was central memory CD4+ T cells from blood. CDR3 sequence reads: CACPGGGYNEKLFF. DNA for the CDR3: TGTGCCTGCCCGGGTGGAGGCTATAATGAAAAACTGTTTTTT.